This T cell receptor beta chain is from a study of sequential checkpoint blockade in melanoma (dated by TCRdb to between 2018 and 2021). For the wider study: Patients were randomized 1:1 to first-line nivolumab followed by ipilimumab (arm A) or ipilimumab followed by nivolumab (arm B). Both trial sequences were followed by maintenance nivolumab.

The CDR3, cysteine through phenylalanine, is 15 amino acids long. Solely the CDR3 DNA is kept, with 45 bases framed from the first base. Trimming costs V 4 bases and J 1 base, and their ends lie 13 bases apart. Taken from the germline V gene (reference sequence), the CDR1 and CDR2 loops are LNHDA and SQIVND. This clone came up once. Its antigen has not been determined. Base qualities are missing; no much larger clone stands one base away. The immunoSEQ Assay was used to immunosequence TCRbeta CDR3 regions from genomic DNA. Genomic DNA was amplified by bias-controlled multiplex PCR before high-throughput sequencing. On the authors' methods: To quantify the absolute abundance of each unique TCRbeta CDR3 region, the sequences were collapsed and filtered. Clonality, defined as 1 minus Pielou's evenness, was calculated using only productive rearrangements. A previously published method was used to identify clones whose frequencies were significantly greater in on-treatment samples than in baseline samples. TCRdb took this table from immuneACCESS and kept in-frame rearrangements with V and J called. Such tables lack part of the clones; where checked against another copy, unresolved V genes explain under half of the gap, and the rest is unexplained. D and trimming come from the DNA, and the V and J calls and clone size come from that table. The table for this sample lists 15,000 to 20,000 clones; 72% of them were counted only once. The top ten constitute 21% of the sample.

The study at large found these results: The model for predicting response that combines TCR metrics with mutation burden needs to be validated in larger, independent patient cohorts.

Taken with the paper, the label for treatment or condition translates to: randomized to nivolumab then ipilimumab (arm A) or the reverse (arm B). None of the trial patients had been given prior DNA-damaging chemotherapy. Live CD3+CD8+ cells negative for CD19 and CD56 were sorted from thawed PBMCs on a FACS Aria II flow cytometer. The samples were obtained from melanoma patients enrolled in CheckMate 064, an open-label, randomized phase II trial testing sequential checkpoint blockade. Leukapheresis was used to collect peripheral blood mononuclear cells, which were then purified with Ficoll-Paque and frozen in human serum with roughly 10% DMSO. Right after sorting, the blood CD3+CD8+ cells were verified to be >95% pure, and DNA extraction followed.

The chain employs TRBV19 and TRBJ1-2; tentative D gene TRBD1, with 6 bases matching. Here the sequenced sample was CD8+ T cells sorted from blood (inferred from file names), taken from a patient given nivolumab and ipilimumab in sequence. This receptor was taken from a human donor with melanoma. This receptor has the CDR3 CASSTGTNFNYGYTF. The DNA reads as follows: TGTGCCAGTAGTACCGGGACAAACTTTAACTATGGCTACACCTTC.